This T cell receptor (beta chain) appears in the sequencing data of a study of PD-1 blockade in classical Hodgkin lymphoma. The wider study: Nivolumab dosing for patients was 3 mg/kg, administered intravenously every 2 weeks. General study results and limits: After ASCT, patients who started nivolumab under 1 year later were excluded. According to reports, newly diagnosed patients had lower baseline TCR diversity than healthy donors, and relapsed/refractory patients had lower baseline TCR diversity still.

The protocol was immunoSEQ multiplex PCR, while the TCRdb copy is restricted to in-frame clones and leaves out a portion. The sample has about 72,000 clones; 93% are singletons. The CDR3 runs 16 residues. Germline values: CDR1 LGHNA, CDR2 YSLEER. V gave up 1 base and J gave up 3 bases, with 13 bases separating them. In the case of this clone: The antigen remains undetermined.

No patient escaped relapse after autologous stem cell transplantation, and brentuximab vedotin exposure varied. The specimen was peripheral blood mononuclear cells (PBMCs), collected at baseline. The origin of this receptor is a human donor with classical Hodgkin lymphoma. The chain has TRBV4-3 and TRBJ2-1; D gene unclear. The CDR3 sequence is CASSQGPPAYYNEQFF. CDR3 DNA sequence: TGCGCCAGCAGCCAAGGACCCCCAGCGTACTACAATGAGCAGTTCTTC.